This TCR beta chain appears in the sequencing data of a study of T cell responses to AZD1222 COVID-19 vaccine. Study-wide findings and caveats: Spike-specific TCR breadth and depth grew following two AZD1222 doses.

Assay used: immunoSEQ multiplex PCR; TCRdb lists only in-frame clones, some missing. The profile covers 100,000 to 150,000 clones, with around 87% appearing a single time and 10% taken by the ten largest. The V gene end was trimmed by 8 bases and the J gene end by 6 bases; junction bases not matched to a gene: 6. Germline CDR1 is MNHEY and CDR2 is SVGAGI. The CDR3 covers 13 residues. On this clone: Antigen specificity is unknown.

The V gene is TRBV6-5, the J gene TRBJ2-2; 7 bases are a match to TRBD1. Source: peripheral blood, taken on day 0 of AZD1222 vaccination. The receptor was isolated from an adult in good health. In DNA, the CDR3 is TGTGCCAGCTTCGGGACAGCCCCCGGGGAGCTGTTTTTT. Amino acid sequence: CASFGTAPGELFF.